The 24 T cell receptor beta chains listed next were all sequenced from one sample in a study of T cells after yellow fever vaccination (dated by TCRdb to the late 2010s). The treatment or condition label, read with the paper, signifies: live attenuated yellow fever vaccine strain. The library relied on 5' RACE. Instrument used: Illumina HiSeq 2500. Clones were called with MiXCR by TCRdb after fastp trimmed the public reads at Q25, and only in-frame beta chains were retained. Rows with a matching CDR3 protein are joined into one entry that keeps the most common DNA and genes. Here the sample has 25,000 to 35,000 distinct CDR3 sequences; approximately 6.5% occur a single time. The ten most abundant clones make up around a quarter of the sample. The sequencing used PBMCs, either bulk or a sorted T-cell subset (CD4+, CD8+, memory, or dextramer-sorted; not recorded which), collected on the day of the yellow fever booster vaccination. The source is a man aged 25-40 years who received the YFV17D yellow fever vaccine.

CDR3 coding DNA: TGTACCCGCAGTTCAATCGAAGCGTCAGGGACAGGGAACACTGAAGCTTTCTTT. It translates to CTRSSIEASGTGNTEAFF. The chain recombines TRBV2 with TRBJ1-1, with 8 positions matching TRBD1. Germline V gene lookup returns CDR1 SNHLY and CDR2 FYNNEI. The CDR3 covers 18 residues. The full variable domain, completed using reference TRBV2 and TRBJ1-1, is EPEVTQTPSHQVTQMGQEVILRCVPISNHLYFYWYRQILGQKVEFLVSFYNNEISEKSEIFDDQFSVERPDGSNFTLKIRSTKLEDSAMYFCTRSSIEASGTGNTEAFFGQGTRLTVV.

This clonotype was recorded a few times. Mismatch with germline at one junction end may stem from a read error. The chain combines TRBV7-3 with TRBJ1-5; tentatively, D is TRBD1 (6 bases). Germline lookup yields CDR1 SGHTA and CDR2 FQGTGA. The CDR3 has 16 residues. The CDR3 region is CASSLTAPQGYQPQHF. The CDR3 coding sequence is TGTGCCAGCAGTTTAACCGCCCCACAGGGTTATCAGCCCCAGCATTTT. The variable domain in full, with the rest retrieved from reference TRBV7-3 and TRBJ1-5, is GAGVSQTPSNKVTEKGKYVELRCDPISGHTALYWYRQSLGQGPEFLIYFQGTGAADDSGLPNDRFFAVRPEGSVSTLKIQRTERGDSAVYLCASSLTAPQGYQPQHFGDGTRLSIL.

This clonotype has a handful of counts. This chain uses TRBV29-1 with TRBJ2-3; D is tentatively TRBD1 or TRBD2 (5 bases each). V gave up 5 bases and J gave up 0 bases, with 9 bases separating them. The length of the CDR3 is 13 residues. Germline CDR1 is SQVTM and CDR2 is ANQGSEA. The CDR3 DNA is TGCAGCGTTACCCGGGACAGCACAGATACGCAGTATTTT. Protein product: CSVTRDSTDTQYF.

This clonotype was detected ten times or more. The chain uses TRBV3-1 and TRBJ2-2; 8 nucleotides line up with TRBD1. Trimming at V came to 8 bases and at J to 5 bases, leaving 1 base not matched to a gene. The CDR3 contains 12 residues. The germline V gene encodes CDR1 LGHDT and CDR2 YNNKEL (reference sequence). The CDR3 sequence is CASRTGTGELFF. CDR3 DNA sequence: TGTGCCAGCCGGACAGGGACCGGGGAGCTGTTTTTT.

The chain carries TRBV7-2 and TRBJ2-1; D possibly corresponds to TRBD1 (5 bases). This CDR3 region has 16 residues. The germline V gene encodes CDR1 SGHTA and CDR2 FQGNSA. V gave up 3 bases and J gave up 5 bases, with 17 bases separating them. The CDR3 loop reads CASSFPRPQGNNEQFF. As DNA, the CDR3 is TGTGCCAGCAGCTTCCCCCGGCCTCAGGGAAACAATGAGCAGTTCTTC.

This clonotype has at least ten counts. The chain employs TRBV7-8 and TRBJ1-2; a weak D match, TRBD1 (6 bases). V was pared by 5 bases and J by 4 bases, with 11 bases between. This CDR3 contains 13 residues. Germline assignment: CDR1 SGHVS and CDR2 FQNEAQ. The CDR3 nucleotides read TGTGCCAGCAGCCAGGGGACCGCCTATGGCTACACCTTC. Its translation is CASSQGTAYGYTF. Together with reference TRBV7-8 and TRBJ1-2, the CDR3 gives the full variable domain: GAGVSQSPRYKVAKRGQDVALRCDPISGHVSLFWYQQALGQGPEFLTYFQNEAQLDKSGLPSDRFFAERPEGSVSTLKIQRTQQEDSAVYLCASSQGTAYGYTFGSGTRLTVV.

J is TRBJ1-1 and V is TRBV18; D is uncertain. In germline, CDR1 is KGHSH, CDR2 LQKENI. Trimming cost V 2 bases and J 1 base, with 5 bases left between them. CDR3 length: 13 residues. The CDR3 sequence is CASSPFRNTEAFF. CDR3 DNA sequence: TGTGCCAGCTCACCATTTAGGAACACTGAAGCTTTCTTT. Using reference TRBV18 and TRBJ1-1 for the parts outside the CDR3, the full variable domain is NAGVMQNPRHLVRRRGQEARLRCSPMKGHSHVYWYRQLPEEGLKFMVYLQKENIIDESGMPKERFSAEFPKEGPSILRIQQVVRGDSAAYFCASSPFRNTEAFFGQGTRLTVV.

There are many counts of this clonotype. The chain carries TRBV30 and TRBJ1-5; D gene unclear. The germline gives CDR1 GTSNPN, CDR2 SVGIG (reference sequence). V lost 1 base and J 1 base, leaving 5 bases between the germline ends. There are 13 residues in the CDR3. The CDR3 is CAWSAHSNQPQHF. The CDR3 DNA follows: TGTGCCTGGAGTGCACACAGCAATCAGCCCCAGCATTTT.

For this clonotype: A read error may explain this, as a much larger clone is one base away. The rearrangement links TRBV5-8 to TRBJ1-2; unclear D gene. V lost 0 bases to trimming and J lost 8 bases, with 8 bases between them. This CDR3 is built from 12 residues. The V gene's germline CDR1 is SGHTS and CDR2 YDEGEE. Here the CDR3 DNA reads TGTGCCAGCAGCTTGGGCCTGGGAGGCTACACCTTC. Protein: CASSLGLGGYTF.

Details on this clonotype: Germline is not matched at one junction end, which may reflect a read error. In DNA, the CDR3 is TGCGCCAGCAGCTTAAAGGCTAGCGGGAACGCCGGGGAGCTGTTTTTT. It specifies CASSLKASGNAGELFF. The chain combines TRBV5-1 with TRBJ2-2; 9 bases agree with TRBD2. This CDR3 has 16 amino acids. Germline CDR1 is SGHRS and CDR2 is YFSETQ.

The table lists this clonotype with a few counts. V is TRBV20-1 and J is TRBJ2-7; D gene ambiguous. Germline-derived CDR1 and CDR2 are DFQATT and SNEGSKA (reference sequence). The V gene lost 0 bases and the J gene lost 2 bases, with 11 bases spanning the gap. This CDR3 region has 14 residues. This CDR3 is CSARDYRDPYEQYF. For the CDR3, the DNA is TGCAGTGCTAGAGATTATAGAGATCCCTACGAGCAGTACTTC.

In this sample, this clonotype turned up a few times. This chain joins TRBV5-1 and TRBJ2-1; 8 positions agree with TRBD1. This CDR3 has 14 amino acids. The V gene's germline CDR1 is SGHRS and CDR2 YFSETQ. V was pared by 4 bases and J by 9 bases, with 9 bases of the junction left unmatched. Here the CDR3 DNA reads TGCGCCAGCAGCCAAGGACAGGGTCGTGGTGAGCAGTTCTTC. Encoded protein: CASSQGQGRGEQFF.

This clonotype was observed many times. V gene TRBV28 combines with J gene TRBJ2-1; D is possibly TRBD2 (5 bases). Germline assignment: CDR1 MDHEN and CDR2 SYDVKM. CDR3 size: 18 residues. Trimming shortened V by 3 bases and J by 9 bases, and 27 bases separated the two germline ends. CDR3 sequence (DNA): TGTGCCAGCAGTTTGAGATACATTATGGCTTACAGCGGTATTGAGCAGTTCTTC. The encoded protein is CASSLRYIMAYSGIEQFF.

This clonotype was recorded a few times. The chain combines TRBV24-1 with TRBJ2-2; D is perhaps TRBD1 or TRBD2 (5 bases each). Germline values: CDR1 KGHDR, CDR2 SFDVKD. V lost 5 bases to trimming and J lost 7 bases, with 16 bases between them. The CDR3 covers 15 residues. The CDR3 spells CATSASGTKNGELFF. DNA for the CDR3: TGTGCCACCAGTGCTTCCGGGACCAAAAACGGGGAGCTGTTTTTT.

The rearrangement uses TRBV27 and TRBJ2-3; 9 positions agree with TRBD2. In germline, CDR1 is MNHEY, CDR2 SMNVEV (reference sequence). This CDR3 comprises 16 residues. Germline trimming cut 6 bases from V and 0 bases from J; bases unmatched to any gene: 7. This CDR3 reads CASSRGLAPSTDTQYF. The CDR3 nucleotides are TGTGCCAGCAGCCGCGGACTAGCGCCTAGCACAGATACGCAGTATTTT.

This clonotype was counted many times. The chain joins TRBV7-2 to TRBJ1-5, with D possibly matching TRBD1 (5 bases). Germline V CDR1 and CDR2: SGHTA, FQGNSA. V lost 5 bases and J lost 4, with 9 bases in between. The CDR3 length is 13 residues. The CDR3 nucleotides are TGTGCCAGCAGCCCGCACAGGAATCAGCCCCAGCATTTT. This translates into CASSPHRNQPQHF.

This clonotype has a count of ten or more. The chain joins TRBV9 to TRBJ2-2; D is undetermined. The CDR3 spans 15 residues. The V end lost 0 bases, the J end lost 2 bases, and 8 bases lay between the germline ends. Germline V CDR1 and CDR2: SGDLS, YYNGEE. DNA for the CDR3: TGTGCCAGCAGCGTAGACCCTTACAACACCGGGGAGCTGTTTTTT. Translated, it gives CASSVDPYNTGELFF. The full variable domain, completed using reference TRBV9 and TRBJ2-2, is DSGVTQTPKHLITATGQRVTLRCSPRSGDLSVYWYQQSLDQGLQFLIQYYNGEERAKGNILERFSAQQFPDLHSELNLSSLELGDSALYFCASSVDPYNTGELFFGEGSRLTVL.

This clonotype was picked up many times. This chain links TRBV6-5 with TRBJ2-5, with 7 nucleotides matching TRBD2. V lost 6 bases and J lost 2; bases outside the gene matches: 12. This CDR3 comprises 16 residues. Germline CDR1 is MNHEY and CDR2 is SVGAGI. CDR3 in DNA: TGTGCCAGCAGCCCTCAAGCACTAGCGCAACAAGAGACCCAGTACTTC. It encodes CASSPQALAQQETQYF.

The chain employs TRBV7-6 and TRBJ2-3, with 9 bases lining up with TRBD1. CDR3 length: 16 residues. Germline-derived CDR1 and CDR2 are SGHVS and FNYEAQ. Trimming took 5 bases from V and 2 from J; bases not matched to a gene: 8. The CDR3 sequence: CASSPPGQGPTDTQYF. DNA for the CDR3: TGTGCCAGCAGCCCCCCGGGACAGGGACCCACAGATACGCAGTATTTT.

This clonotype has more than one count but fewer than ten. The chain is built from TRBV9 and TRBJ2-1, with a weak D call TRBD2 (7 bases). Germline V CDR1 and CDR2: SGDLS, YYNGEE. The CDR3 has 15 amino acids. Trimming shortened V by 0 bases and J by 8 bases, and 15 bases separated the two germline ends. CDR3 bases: TGTGCCAGCAGCGTAGCGGCGGGGGCACACCATGAGCAGTTCTTC. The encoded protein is CASSVAAGAHHEQFF.

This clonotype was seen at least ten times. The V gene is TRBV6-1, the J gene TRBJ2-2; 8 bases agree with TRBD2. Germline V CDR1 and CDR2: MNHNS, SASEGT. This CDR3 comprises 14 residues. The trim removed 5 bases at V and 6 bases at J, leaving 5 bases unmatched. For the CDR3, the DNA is TGTGCCAGCAGTCCCGGGAGGGAAGCCGGGGAGCTGTTTTTT. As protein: CASSPGREAGELFF.

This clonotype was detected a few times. CDR3 in DNA: TGTGCCAGCAGCTCCGGGACTAGCGTCTACGAGCAGTACTTC. Amino acids: CASSSGTSVYEQYF. This rearrangement joins TRBV7-2 to TRBJ2-7, with 10 bases matching TRBD2. The V and J ends lost 4 bases and 3 bases, in that order; junction bases with no gene match: 3. The CDR3 sequence is 14 residues long. The germline V gene has CDR1 SGHTA and CDR2 FQGNSA.

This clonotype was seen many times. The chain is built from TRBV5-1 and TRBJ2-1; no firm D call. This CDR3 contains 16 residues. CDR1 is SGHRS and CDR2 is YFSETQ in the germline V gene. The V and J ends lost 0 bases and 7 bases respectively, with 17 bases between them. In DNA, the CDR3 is TGCGCCAGCAGCTTGGTTGGGCCGCCCCTTCGGAATGAGCAGTTCTTC. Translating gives CASSLVGPPLRNEQFF.

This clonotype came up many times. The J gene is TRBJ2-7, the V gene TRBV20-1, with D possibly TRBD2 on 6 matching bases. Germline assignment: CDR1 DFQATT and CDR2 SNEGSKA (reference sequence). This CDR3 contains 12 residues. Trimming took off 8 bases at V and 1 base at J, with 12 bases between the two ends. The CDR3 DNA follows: TGCAGTTTGGAGGGGCAATCCTACGAGCAGTACTTC. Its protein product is CSLEGQSYEQYF.